This passage covers 5 T cell receptor beta chains from one sample sequenced in a study of cytomegalovirus exposure and HLA in healthy donors (dated by TCRdb to about 2017). The library was generated by the immunoSEQ multiplex PCR assay. A mixture of 60 forward primers for TCR Vbeta segments and 13 reverse primers for TCR Jbeta segments was used in the multiplex PCR. TCRdb re-hosts the immuneACCESS table, in-frame sequences only. Its copies lack some clones; in the studies checked, an unresolved V gene accounts for under half of them, and the cause for the rest is not known. The sample table records over 120,000 clones; 70% to 80% of these occur just once. Roughly 2% of the sample is taken by the ten largest. Material: PBMCs. The receptors were gathered from a woman aged 60-75 years in good health and CMV-seropositive.

The chain recombines TRBV4-1 with TRBJ2-1; 8 nucleotides align to TRBD2. Germline V CDR1 and CDR2: MGHRA, YSYEKL. V lost 4 bases, J lost 0 bases, and 5 bases stayed unmatched. The CDR3 has 16 amino acids. CDR3 sequence reads: CASSPVGTSSYNEQFF. Written as DNA, the CDR3 is TGCGCCAGCAGCCCCGTTGGGACTAGCTCCTACAATGAGCAGTTCTTC.

This chain connects TRBV7-9 to TRBJ1-2; 7 nucleotides match TRBD1. The V segment lost 5 bases and the J segment 5 bases; nucleotides outside the gene matches: 8. CDR1 and CDR2 from the germline V gene are SEHNR and FQNEAQ (reference sequence). CDR3 size: 14 residues. CDR3 nucleotides: TGTGCCAGCAGCCCCGGGACAGCAGATTATGGCTACACCTTC. Translated: CASSPGTADYGYTF.

V and J are TRBV7-8 and TRBJ1-1; D not resolved. This CDR3 has 14 residues. The ends were cut back, 4 bases at V and 0 bases at J, with 9 bases in the middle. Germline CDR1 reads SGHVS; CDR2 reads FQNEAQ. The CDR3 is CASSYSQLNTEAFF. The CDR3 DNA reads as TGTGCCAGCAGCTATTCACAGTTGAACACTGAAGCTTTCTTT.

This clone was detected many times. The J gene is TRBJ1-5, the V gene TRBV6-1; D unclear. V was cut by 6 bases and J by 5 bases, with 14 bases left in between. The CDR3 sequence is 14 residues long. Germline-derived CDR1 and CDR2 are MNHNS and SASEGT. DNA for the CDR3: TGTGCCAGCAGCGAGGGAGGTTTTGATCAGCCCCAGCATTTT. The encoded protein is CASSEGGFDQPQHF.

V usage is TRBV7-2 and J usage is TRBJ1-4; possibly TRBD1 for D (5 bases). The CDR3 has 14 residues. Trimming took 3 bases from V and 5 from J, leaving 10 bases between them. Germline CDR1 is SGHTA and CDR2 is FQGNSA. In DNA, the CDR3 is TGTGCCAGCAGCTTCGGGGGGAGGAATGAAAAACTGTTTTTT. It is translated as CASSFGGRNEKLFF.